The clone carrying this T cell receptor beta chain was picked up one time. Roughly 0.45 to 1 ug RNA was reverse transcribed with random hexamers. Each CDR3 protein is one row after TCRdb ran MiXCR on the immunoSEQ multiplex PCR reads. The profile shows 150,000 to 200,000 distinct CDR3 sequences, about 93% of them singletons. This specimen comes from a study of CD8 T cells in Susac syndrome. The trim removed 3 bases at V and 1 base at J, leaving 4 bases unmatched. Germline values: CDR1 MDHEN, CDR2 SYDVKM. CDR3 size: 15 residues. Age- and sex-matched healthy donors served as the control group. The chain links TRBV28 to TRBJ1-1, with 8 bases lining up with TRBD1. Sequencing was performed on CD4+ T cells from PBMCs. The receptor was isolated from a human donor in good health. CDR3 nucleotide sequence: TGTGCCAGCAGTTTCCCGGGGACAGGGAACACTGAAGCTTTCTTT. Its protein is CASSFPGTGNTEAFF.